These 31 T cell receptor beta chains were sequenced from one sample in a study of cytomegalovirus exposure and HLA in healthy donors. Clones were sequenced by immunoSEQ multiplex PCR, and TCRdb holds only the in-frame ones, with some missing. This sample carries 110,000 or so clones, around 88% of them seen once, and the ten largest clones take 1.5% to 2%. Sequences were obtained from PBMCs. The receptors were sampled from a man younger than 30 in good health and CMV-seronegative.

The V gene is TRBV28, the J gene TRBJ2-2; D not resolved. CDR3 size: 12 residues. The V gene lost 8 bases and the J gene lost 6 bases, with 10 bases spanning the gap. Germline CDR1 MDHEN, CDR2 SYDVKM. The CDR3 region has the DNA TGTGCCAGCTCGAACGGAGCCGGGGAGCTGTTTTTT. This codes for CASSNGAGELFF.

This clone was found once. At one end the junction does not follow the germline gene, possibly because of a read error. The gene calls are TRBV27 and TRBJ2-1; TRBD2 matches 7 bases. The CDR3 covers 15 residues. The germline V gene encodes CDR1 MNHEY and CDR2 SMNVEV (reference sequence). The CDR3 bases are TGTGCCAGCACTTTAAGGCTAGCGGTAGACAATGAGCAGTTCTTC. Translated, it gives CASTLRLAVDNEQFF.

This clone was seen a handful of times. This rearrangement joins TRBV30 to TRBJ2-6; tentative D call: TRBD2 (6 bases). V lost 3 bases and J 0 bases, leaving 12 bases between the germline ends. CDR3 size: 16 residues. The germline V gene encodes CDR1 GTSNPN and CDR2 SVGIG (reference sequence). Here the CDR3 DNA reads TGTGCCTGGAGCCAGGGAGGCGTCTCTGGGGCCAACGTCCTGACTTTC. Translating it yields CAWSQGGVSGANVLTF.

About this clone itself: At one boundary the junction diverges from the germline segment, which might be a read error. The CDR3 here is CASSKAGRSVF. The DNA of the CDR3 is TGTGCCAGTAGTAAGGCAGGGAGGTCGGTTTTC. The chain combines TRBV19 with TRBJ2-4, with D perhaps TRBD2 (6 bases). The CDR3 covers 11 residues. Germline CDR1 LNHDA, CDR2 SQIVND (reference sequence).

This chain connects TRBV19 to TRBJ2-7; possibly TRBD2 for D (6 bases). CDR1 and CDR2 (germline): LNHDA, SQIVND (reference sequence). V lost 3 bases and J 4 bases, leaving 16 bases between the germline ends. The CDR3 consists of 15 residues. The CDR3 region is CASSISLGAGYEQYF. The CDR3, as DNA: TGTGCCAGTAGTATTTCTCTCGGGGCGGGGTACGAGCAGTACTTC.

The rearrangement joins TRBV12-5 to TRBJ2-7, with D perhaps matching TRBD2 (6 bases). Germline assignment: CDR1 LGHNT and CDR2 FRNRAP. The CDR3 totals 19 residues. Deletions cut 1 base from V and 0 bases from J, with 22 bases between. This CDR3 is CASGLASSPGTSDSYEQYF. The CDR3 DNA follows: TGTGCTAGTGGTTTGGCCTCCTCGCCCGGGACTTCTGACTCCTACGAGCAGTACTTC.

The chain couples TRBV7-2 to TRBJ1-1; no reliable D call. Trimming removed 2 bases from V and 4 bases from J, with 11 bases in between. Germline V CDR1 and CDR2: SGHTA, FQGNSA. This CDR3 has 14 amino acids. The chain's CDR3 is CASSLSPVGTEAFF. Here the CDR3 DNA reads TGTGCCAGCAGCTTAAGCCCGGTCGGCACTGAAGCTTTCTTT.

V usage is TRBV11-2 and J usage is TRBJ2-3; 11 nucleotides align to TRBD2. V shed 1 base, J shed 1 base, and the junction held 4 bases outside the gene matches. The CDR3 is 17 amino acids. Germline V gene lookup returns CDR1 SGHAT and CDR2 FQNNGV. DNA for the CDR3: TGTGCCAGCAGCTTAGTTAGCGGGAGGGCCGGCACAGATACGCAGTATTTT. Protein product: CASSLVSGRAGTDTQYF. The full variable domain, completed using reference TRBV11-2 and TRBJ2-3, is EAGVAQSPRYKIIEKRQSVAFWCNPISGHATLYWYQQILGQGPKLLIQFQNNGVVDDSQLPKDRFSAERLKGVDSTLKIQPAKLEDSAVYLCASSLVSGRAGTDTQYFGPGTRLTVL.

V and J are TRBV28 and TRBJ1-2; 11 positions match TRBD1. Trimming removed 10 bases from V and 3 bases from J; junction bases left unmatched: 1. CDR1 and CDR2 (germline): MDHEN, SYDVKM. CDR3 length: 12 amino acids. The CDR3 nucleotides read TGTGCCACGGGACAGGGGGACTATGGCTACACCTTC. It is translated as CATGQGDYGYTF.

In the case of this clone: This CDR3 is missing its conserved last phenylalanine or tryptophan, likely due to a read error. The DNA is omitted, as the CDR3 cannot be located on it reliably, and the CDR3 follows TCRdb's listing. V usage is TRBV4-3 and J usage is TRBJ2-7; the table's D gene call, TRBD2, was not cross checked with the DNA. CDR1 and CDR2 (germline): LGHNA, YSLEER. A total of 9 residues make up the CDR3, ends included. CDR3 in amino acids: CASSQVGVE.

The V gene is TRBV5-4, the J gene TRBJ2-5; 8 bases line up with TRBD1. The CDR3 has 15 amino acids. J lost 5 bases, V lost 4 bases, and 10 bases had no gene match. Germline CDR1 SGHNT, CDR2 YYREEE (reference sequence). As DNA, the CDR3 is TGTGCCAGCAGCGCCGACAGGGGCCTAATCGAGACCCAGTACTTC. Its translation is CASSADRGLIETQYF.

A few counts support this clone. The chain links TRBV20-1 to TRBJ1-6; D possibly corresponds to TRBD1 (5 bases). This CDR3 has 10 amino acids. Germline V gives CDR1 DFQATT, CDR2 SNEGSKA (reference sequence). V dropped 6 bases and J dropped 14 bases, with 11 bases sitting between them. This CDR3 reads CSAQGAALHF. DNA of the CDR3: TGCAGTGCCCAGGGTGCAGCCCTCCACTTT.

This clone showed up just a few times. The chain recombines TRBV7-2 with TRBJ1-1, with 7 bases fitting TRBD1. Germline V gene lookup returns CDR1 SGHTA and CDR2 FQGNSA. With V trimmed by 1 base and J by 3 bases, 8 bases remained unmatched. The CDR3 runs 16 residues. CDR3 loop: CASSLGFRQGDTEAFF. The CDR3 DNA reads TGTGCCAGCAGCTTAGGATTCAGGCAGGGGGACACTGAAGCTTTCTTT.

The CDR3 DNA sequence: TGCGCCAGCAGCCAGGGCCTAGGGGCTACCTATTACGAGCAGTACTTC. Translation gives CASSQGLGATYYEQYF. This chain uses TRBV5-1 with TRBJ2-7; D perhaps matches TRBD1 (5 bases). The CDR3 is 16 residues long. Germline CDR1 reads SGHRS; CDR2 reads YFSETQ. V was trimmed by 4 bases and J by 4 bases, leaving 21 bases between them.

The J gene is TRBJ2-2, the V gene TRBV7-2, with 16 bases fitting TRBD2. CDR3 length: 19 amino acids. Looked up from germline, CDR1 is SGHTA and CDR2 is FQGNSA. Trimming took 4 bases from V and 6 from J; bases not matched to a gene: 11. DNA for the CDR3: TGTGCCAGCAGCTCGCCGGGACTAGCGGGGGGGCTTAAATCCGGGGAGCTGTTTTTT. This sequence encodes CASSSPGLAGGLKSGELFF.

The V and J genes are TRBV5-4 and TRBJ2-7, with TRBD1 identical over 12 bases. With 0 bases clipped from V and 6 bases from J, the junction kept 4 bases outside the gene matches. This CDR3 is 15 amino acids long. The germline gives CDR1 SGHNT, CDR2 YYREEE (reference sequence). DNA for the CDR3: TGTGCCAGCAGCTTGGGCGGGACAGGGGGCACCGAGCAGTACTTC. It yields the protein CASSLGGTGGTEQYF.

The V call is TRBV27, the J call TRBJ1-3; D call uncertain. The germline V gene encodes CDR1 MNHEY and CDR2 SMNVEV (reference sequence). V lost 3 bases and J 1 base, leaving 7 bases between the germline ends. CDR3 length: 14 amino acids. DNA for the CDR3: TGTGCCAGCAGTTTGTCGACATCTGGAAACACCATATATTTT. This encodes CASSLSTSGNTIYF.

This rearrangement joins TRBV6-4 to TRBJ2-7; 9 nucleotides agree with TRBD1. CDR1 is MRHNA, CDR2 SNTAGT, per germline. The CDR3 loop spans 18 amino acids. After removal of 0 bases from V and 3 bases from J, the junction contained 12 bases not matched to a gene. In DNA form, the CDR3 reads TGTGCCAGCAGTGACTCGGGTGGACAGGGGTTGTTTCTCTACGAGCAGTACTTC. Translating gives CASSDSGGQGLFLYEQYF.

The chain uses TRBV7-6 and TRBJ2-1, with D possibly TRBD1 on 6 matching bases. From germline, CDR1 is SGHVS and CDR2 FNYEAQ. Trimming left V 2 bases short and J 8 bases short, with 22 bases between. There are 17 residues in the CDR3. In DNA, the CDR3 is TGTGCCAGCAGCTTATCAACGGTTTGGCGCTCAGGGGATGAGCAGTTCTTC. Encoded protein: CASSLSTVWRSGDEQFF.

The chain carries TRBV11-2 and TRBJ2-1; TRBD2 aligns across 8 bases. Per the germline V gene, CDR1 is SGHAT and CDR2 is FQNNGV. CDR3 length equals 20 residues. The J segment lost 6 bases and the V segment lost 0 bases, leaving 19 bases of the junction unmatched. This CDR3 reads CASSLDIVGGAFFYLNEQFF. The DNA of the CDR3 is TGTGCCAGCAGCTTAGATATTGTCGGGGGGGCCTTTTTTTATCTCAATGAGCAGTTCTTC.

The CDR3 DNA follows: TGCAGCGTTGAAGAGGGTTGGCGGGAGGGAAGAACCTACAATGAGCAGTTCTTC. Translating it yields CSVEEGWREGRTYNEQFF. The chain is built from TRBV29-1 and TRBJ2-1; 9 nucleotides match TRBD2. Trimming took 0 bases from V and 2 from J; bases not matched to a gene: 11. There are 18 residues in the CDR3. The germline V gene has CDR1 SQVTM and CDR2 ANQGSEA.

The CDR3 is CASSYSTIYGYTF. The CDR3, as DNA: TGTGCCAGCAGTTACAGCACGATATATGGCTACACCTTC. The V gene is TRBV6-6, the J gene TRBJ1-2, with D uncertain. The CDR3 has 13 residues. V lost 2 bases to trimming and J lost 5 bases, with 9 bases between them. The germline gives CDR1 MNHNY, CDR2 SVGAGI (reference sequence).

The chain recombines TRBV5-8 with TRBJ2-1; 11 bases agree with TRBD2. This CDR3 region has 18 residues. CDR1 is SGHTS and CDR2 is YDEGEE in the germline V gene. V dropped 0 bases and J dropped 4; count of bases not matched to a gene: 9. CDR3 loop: CASSLGATSGSLYNEQFF. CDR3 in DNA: TGTGCCAGCAGCTTGGGGGCTACTAGCGGGAGTTTATACAATGAGCAGTTCTTC.

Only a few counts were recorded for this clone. The CDR3 DNA follows: TGTGCCAGCAAGGGAGGTTACGAGCAGTACTTC. The encoded protein is CASKGGYEQYF. The chain joins TRBV6-6 to TRBJ2-7; maybe TRBD2 (6 bases). The ends were cut back, 7 bases at V and 4 bases at J, with 8 bases in the middle. CDR1 is MNHNY, CDR2 SVGAGI, per germline (reference sequence). The CDR3 loop spans 11 amino acids.

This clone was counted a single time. CDR3 nucleotide sequence: TGCGCCAGCAGAAGGACTAGCGGAGAAAACACCGGGGAGCTGTTTTTT. Protein product: CASRRTSGENTGELFF. The rearrangement joins TRBV4-1 to TRBJ2-2, with TRBD2 identical over 10 bases. V lost 6 bases and J lost 2; bases outside the gene matches: 6. Germline lookup yields CDR1 MGHRA and CDR2 YSYEKL. The CDR3 runs 16 residues.

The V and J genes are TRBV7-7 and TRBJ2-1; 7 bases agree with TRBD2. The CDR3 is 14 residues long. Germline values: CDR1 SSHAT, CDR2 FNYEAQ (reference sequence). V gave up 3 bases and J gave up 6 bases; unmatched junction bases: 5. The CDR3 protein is CASSFAGGSNEQFF. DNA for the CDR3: TGTGCCAGCAGCTTCGCCGGGGGGAGCAATGAGCAGTTCTTC.

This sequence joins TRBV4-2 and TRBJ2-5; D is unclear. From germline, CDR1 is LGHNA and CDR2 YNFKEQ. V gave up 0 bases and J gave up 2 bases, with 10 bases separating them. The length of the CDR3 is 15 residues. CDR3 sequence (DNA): TGTGCCAGCAGCCAAGATCGTAAGCTTCAAGAGACCCAGTACTTC. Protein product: CASSQDRKLQETQYF.

The CDR3 DNA reads TGTGCCAGCAGTTACTCGGGGACAGGAAAGGGGGGAGGCTACACCTTC. This sequence encodes CASSYSGTGKGGGYTF. V usage is TRBV6-5 and J usage is TRBJ1-2; 8 bases fit TRBD1. The V segment lost 0 bases and the J segment 8 bases; nucleotides outside the gene matches: 11. This CDR3 is built from 16 residues. Per the germline V gene, CDR1 is MNHEY and CDR2 is SVGAGI.

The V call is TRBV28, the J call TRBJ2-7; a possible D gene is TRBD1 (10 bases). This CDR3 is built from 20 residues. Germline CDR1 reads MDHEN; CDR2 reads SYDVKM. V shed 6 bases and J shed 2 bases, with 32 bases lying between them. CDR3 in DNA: TGTGCCAGCAGAGGCGCATCCCCGGGACAGGGGACTAGCTTAGCCTACGAGCAGTACTTC. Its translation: CASRGASPGQGTSLAYEQYF.

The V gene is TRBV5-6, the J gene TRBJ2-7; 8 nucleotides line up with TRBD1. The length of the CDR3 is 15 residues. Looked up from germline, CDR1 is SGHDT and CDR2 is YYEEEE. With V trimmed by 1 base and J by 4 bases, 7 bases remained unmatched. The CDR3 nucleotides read TGTGCCAGCAGCTTGAGGCAGGGGGCGGTGTACGAGCAGTACTTC. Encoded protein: CASSLRQGAVYEQYF. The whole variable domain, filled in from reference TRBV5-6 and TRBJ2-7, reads DAGVTQSPTHLIKTRGQQVTLRCSPKSGHDTVSWYQQALGQGPQFIFQYYEEEERQRGNFPDRFSGHQFPNYSSELNVNALLLGDSALYLCASSLRQGAVYEQYFGPGTRLTVT.

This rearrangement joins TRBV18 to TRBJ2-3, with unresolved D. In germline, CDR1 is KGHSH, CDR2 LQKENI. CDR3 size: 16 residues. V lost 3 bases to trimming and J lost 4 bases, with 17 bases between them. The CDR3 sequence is CASSPISPSWPDTQYF. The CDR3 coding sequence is TGTGCCAGCTCACCGATTTCCCCTAGTTGGCCAGATACGCAGTATTTT.